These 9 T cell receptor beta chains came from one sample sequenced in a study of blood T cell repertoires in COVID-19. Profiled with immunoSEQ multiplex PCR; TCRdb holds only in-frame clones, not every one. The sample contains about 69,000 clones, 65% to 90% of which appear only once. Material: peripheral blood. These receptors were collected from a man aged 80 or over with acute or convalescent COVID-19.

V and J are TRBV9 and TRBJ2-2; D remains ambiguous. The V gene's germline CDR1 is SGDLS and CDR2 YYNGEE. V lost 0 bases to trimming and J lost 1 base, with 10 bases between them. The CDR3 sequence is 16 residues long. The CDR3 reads CASSVAPAENTGELFF. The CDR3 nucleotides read TGTGCCAGCAGCGTAGCTCCGGCGGAGAACACCGGGGAGCTGTTTTTT.

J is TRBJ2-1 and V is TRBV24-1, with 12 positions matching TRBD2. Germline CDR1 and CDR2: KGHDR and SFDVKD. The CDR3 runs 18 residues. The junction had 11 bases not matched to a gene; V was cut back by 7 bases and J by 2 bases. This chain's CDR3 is CATSDIPTSGSAYNEQFF. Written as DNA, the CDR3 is TGTGCCACCAGCGATATTCCGACTAGCGGGAGCGCCTACAATGAGCAGTTCTTC.

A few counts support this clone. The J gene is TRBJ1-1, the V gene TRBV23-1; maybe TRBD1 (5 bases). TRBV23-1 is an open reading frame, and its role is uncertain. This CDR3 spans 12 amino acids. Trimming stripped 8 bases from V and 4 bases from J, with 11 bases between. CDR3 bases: TGCGCCAGCCCTCGGGGGGGCACTGAAGCTTTCTTT. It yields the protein CASPRGGTEAFF.

The CDR3 nucleotides are TGTGCCAGCAGTTTACGGATCTCTAGCGGGACAAAGCGCTCCTACAATGAGCAGTTCTTC. Translation: CASSLRISSGTKRSYNEQFF. This chain links TRBV27 with TRBJ2-1, with 9 positions matching TRBD2. The J segment lost 0 bases and the V segment lost 2 bases, leaving 14 bases of the junction unmatched. This CDR3 comprises 20 residues. The V gene's germline CDR1 is MNHEY and CDR2 SMNVEV (reference sequence).

CDR3 region: CASSPPAARYNEQFF. The CDR3 DNA sequence: TGTGCCAGCAGCCCCCCCGCGGCTAGATACAATGAGCAGTTCTTC. The J gene is TRBJ2-1, the V gene TRBV7-9; D is ambiguous. This CDR3 spans 15 amino acids. Germline CDR1 and CDR2: SEHNR and FQNEAQ (reference sequence). Trimming took 5 bases from V and 4 from J, leaving 15 bases between them.

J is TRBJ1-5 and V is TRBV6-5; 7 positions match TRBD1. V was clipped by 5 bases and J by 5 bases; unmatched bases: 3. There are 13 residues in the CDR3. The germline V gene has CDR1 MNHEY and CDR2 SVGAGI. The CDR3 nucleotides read TGTGCCAGCAGTATGACAGGGCATCAGCCCCAGCATTTT. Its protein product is CASSMTGHQPQHF.

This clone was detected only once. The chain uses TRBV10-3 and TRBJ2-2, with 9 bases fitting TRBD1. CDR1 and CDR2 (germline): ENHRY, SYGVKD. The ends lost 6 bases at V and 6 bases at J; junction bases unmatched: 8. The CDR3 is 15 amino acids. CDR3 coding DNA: TGTGCCATCAGCTTTCGGGGACAGGGAGCCGGGGAGCTGTTTTTT. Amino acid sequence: CAISFRGQGAGELFF.

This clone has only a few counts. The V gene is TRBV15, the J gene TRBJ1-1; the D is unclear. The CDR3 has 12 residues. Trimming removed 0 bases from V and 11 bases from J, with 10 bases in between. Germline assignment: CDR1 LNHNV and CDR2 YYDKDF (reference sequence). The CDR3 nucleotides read TGTGCCACCAGCAGAGATTTGCAGGCGGCTTTCTTT. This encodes CATSRDLQAAFF.

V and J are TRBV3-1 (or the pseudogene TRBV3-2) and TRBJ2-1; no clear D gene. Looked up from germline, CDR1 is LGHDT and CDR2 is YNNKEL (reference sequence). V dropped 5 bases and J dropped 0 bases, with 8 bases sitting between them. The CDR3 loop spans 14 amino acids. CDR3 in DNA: TGTGCCAGCAGCATCTGGGCCTCCTACAATGAGCAGTTCTTC. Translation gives CASSIWASYNEQFF.